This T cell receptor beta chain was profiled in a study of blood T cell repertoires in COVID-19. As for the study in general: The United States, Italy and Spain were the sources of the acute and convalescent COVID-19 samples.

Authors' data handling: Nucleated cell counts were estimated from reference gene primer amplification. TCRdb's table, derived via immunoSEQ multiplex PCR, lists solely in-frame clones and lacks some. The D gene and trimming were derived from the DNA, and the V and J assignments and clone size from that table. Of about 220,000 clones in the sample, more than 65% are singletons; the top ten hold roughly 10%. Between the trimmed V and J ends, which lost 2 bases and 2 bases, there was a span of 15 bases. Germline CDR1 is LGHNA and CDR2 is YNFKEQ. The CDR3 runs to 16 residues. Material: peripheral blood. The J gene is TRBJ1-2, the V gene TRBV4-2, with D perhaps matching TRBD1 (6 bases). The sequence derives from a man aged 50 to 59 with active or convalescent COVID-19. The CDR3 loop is CASSQRQGQWNYGYTF. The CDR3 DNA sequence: TGTGCCAGCAGCCAAAGGCAAGGACAGTGGAACTATGGCTACACCTTC.